The 25 T cell receptor beta chains in this list originate from one sample, sequenced in a study of T cell repertoires in cytomegalovirus infection. MiXCR was run by TCRdb on the reads, yielding one entry per CDR3 protein. The table includes 560,000 or so distinct CDR3 sequences, 15% to 20% detected once. Specimen: CD8+ T cells from PBMCs. The receptor set was obtained from a human donor in good health (CMV status not recorded). Some clones in this sample may be carry-over from other donors' samples.

The V and J genes are TRBV7-6 and TRBJ2-7; 8 nucleotides agree with TRBD1. Germline CDR1 is SGHVS and CDR2 is FNYEAQ. Trimming cost V 5 bases and J 3 bases; bases outside gene matches: 6. The CDR3 covers 14 residues. CDR3 residues: CASSRGQGVYEQYF. CDR3 bases: TGTGCCAGCAGCCGAGGACAGGGAGTCTACGAGCAGTACTTC.

In this sample, this clonotype turned up many times. The chain links TRBV12-5 to TRBJ2-3; 7 bases are a match to TRBD1. J lost 1 base, V lost 5 bases, and 3 bases had no gene match. Germline V CDR1 and CDR2: LGHNT, FRNRAP. The CDR3 runs 14 residues. The CDR3 sequence: CASGTGDGTDTQYF. Here the CDR3 DNA reads TGTGCTAGTGGTACAGGGGACGGCACAGATACGCAGTATTTT.

At least ten counts were recorded for this clonotype. V is TRBV18 and J is TRBJ2-1; 16 bases map to TRBD2. CDR1 and CDR2 from the germline V gene are KGHSH and LQKENI. The ends lost 2 bases at V and 4 bases at J; junction bases unmatched: 2. The CDR3 has 17 residues. The CDR3 DNA reads as TGTGCCAGCTCACCAGGGACTAGCGGGAGGGCATACAATGAGCAGTTCTTC. This translates into CASSPGTSGRAYNEQFF.

The chain has TRBV28 and TRBJ1-4; 7 bases align to TRBD1. The CDR3 runs 13 residues. V lost 9 bases, J lost 5 bases, and 6 bases stayed unmatched. CDR1 is MDHEN and CDR2 is SYDVKM in the germline V gene. The CDR3 loop is CASTGTANEKLFF. The CDR3 DNA reads as TGTGCCAGTACCGGGACAGCAAATGAAAAACTGTTTTTT.

The V and J genes are TRBV19 and TRBJ2-7, with 10 bases aligning to TRBD1. The CDR3 loop spans 14 amino acids. CDR1 is LNHDA, CDR2 SQIVND, per germline (reference sequence). V lost 3 bases, J lost 4 bases, and 3 bases stayed unmatched. DNA of the CDR3: TGTGCCAGTAGTATGGGGACAGGGGTGTACGAGCAGTACTTC. Protein: CASSMGTGVYEQYF.

This clonotype came up a few times. This chain joins TRBV7-9 and TRBJ2-7, with D perhaps given as TRBD1 or TRBD2 (5 bases each). V was pared by 2 bases and J by 2 bases, with 13 bases between. The CDR3 runs to 15 residues. Germline V gene lookup returns CDR1 SEHNR and CDR2 FQNEAQ (reference sequence). The CDR3: CASSLPLGDAYEQYF. In DNA form, the CDR3 reads TGTGCCAGCAGCTTACCCTTGGGGGACGCCTACGAGCAGTACTTC.

This clonotype was counted ten times or more. V usage is TRBV10-3 and J usage is TRBJ2-7; TRBD1 matches 8 bases. Germline CDR1 and CDR2: ENHRY and SYGVKD. There are 16 residues in the CDR3. V lost 2 bases, J lost 5 bases, and 11 bases stayed unmatched. The CDR3 DNA is TGTGCCATCAGTGAGGTATCCGGGACAGGCGAAAACGAGCAGTACTTC. Translated: CAISEVSGTGENEQYF.

This sequence joins TRBV5-1 and TRBJ2-1, with D maybe TRBD2 (5 bases). In germline, CDR1 is SGHRS, CDR2 YFSETQ. V was shortened by 2 bases and J by 8 bases, with 11 bases between the two germline ends. The CDR3 is made up of 13 amino acids. This chain's CDR3 is CASSFAPEDEQFF. The CDR3 DNA is TGCGCCAGCAGCTTCGCCCCGGAGGATGAGCAGTTCTTC.

This chain connects TRBV18 to TRBJ2-1; 8 bases are a match to TRBD1. V lost 0 bases, J lost 0 bases, and 7 bases stayed unmatched. This CDR3 has 18 residues. Germline lookup yields CDR1 KGHSH and CDR2 LQKENI. CDR3 protein: CASSPPSGTGNSYNEQFF. The CDR3 coding sequence is TGTGCCAGCTCACCACCGTCTGGGACAGGAAACTCCTACAATGAGCAGTTCTTC.

This clonotype was seen repeatedly, ten times or more. J is TRBJ1-5 and V is TRBV7-2, with D hard to call. Looked up from germline, CDR1 is SGHTA and CDR2 is FQGNSA. The CDR3 extends over 15 amino acids. V was clipped by 1 base and J by 3 bases, with 10 bases between them. CDR3 loop: CASSLGGPFNQPQHF. Here the CDR3 DNA reads TGTGCCAGCAGCTTAGGGGGTCCATTCAATCAGCCCCAGCATTTT.

This clonotype was seen many times. This sequence joins TRBV7-9 and TRBJ1-2; D possibly corresponds to TRBD1 (5 bases). CDR1 and CDR2 from the germline V gene are SEHNR and FQNEAQ (reference sequence). V lost 0 bases and J 4 bases, leaving 6 bases between the germline ends. The CDR3 consists of 13 residues. Written as DNA, the CDR3 is TGTGCCAGCAGCTTAGCGACAGTCTATGGCTACACCTTC. Amino acid sequence: CASSLATVYGYTF.

This clonotype was detected only a few times. The V and J genes are TRBV6-4 and TRBJ2-2; 8 bases map to TRBD2. After removal of 2 bases from V and 1 base from J, the junction contained 0 bases not matched to a gene. Per the germline V gene, CDR1 is MRHNA and CDR2 is SNTAGT. The CDR3 has 15 residues. The CDR3 is CASSDTSGNTGELFF. DNA of the CDR3: TGTGCCAGCAGTGACACTAGCGGGAACACCGGGGAGCTGTTTTTT.

The chain combines TRBV6-6 with TRBJ1-4; D is undetermined. The V end lost 6 bases, the J end lost 8 bases, and 13 bases lay between the germline ends. Germline V gene sequence: CDR1 MNHNY, CDR2 SVGAGI (reference sequence). CDR3 length: 13 amino acids. The CDR3 nucleotides read TGTGCCAGCAGGCCTAAGGCATACGAAAAACTGTTTTTT. Its translation is CASRPKAYEKLFF.

The chain is built from TRBV18 and TRBJ2-6; TRBD2 might be the D (5 bases). The V end lost 3 bases, the J end lost 3 bases, and 6 bases lay between the germline ends. Germline values: CDR1 KGHSH, CDR2 LQKENI. The CDR3 runs 14 residues. The CDR3 loop reads CASSPEVGANVLTF. In nucleotides, the CDR3 is TGTGCCAGCTCACCGGAGGTTGGGGCCAACGTCCTGACTTTC. The entire variable domain, with the rest obtained from reference TRBV18 and TRBJ2-6, is as follows: NAGVMQNPRHLVRRRGQEARLRCSPMKGHSHVYWYRQLPEEGLKFMVYLQKENIIDESGMPKERFSAEFPKEGPSILRIQQVVRGDSAAYFCASSPEVGANVLTFGAGSRLTVL.

This clonotype was found many times. The V and J genes are TRBV7-9 and TRBJ1-2; D is ambiguous. The CDR3 sequence is 14 residues long. Between the trimmed V and J ends, which lost 1 base and 2 bases, there was a span of 8 bases. CDR1 and CDR2 from the germline V gene are SEHNR and FQNEAQ (reference sequence). The CDR3 nucleotides are TGTGCCAGCAGCTTAGTAGCCGTAAACTATGGCTACACCTTC. Protein: CASSLVAVNYGYTF.

This chain joins TRBV27 and TRBJ2-3, with 10 bases aligning to TRBD2. The CDR3 sequence is 16 residues long. Germline trimming cut 4 bases from V and 8 bases from J; bases unmatched to any gene: 12. Germline CDR1 reads MNHEY; CDR2 reads SMNVEV (reference sequence). CDR3 in DNA: TGTGCCAGCAGTTCCCTAGCGGGAGACCCCGGTGTTACGCAGTATTTT. Protein sequence: CASSSLAGDPGVTQYF.

Points on this clonotype: A read error is possible here, since a much larger clone lies one base away. The chain uses TRBV7-4 and TRBJ2-2, with D perhaps being TRBD1 or TRBD2 (5 bases each). This CDR3 has 15 residues. Germline loops: CDR1 SGHVT, CDR2 SQSDAQ. DNA for the CDR3: TGTGCCAGCAGCCCCACGGGCAGGGAAACCGGGGTGCTGTTTTTT. Translation gives CASSPTGRETGVLFF.

In its sample, this clonotype was seen many times. The chain recombines TRBV7-8 with TRBJ2-3; TRBD1 is a possible D gene (5 bases). This CDR3 spans 16 amino acids. V shed 1 base and J shed 0 bases, with 11 bases lying between them. Germline V lookup: CDR1 SGHVS, CDR2 FQNEAQ. CDR3 sequence (DNA): TGTGCCAGCAGCTTAGAGGCAGGGATGAGCACAGATACGCAGTATTTT. This sequence encodes CASSLEAGMSTDTQYF.

This clonotype was found once. V is TRBV25-1 and J is TRBJ1-1; D gene ambiguous. The V end was cut by 4 bases, the J end by 5 bases, with 14 bases between. CDR3 length equals 14 residues. From germline, CDR1 is MGHDK and CDR2 SYGVNS. CDR3 DNA sequence: TGTGCCAGCAGTGGAACGAAGGGCCCTACTGAAGCTTTCTTT. This translates into CASSGTKGPTEAFF.

This clonotype was detected many times. The chain has TRBV7-3 and TRBJ2-3, with a weak D call TRBD1 (5 bases). The V end lost 1 base, the J end lost 3 bases, and 11 bases lay between the germline ends. Germline assignment: CDR1 SGHTA and CDR2 FQGTGA. The length of the CDR3 is 15 residues. The CDR3 DNA follows: TGTGCCAGCAGCTTAATAGGGGCAGGTACAGATACGCAGTATTTT. Translated, it gives CASSLIGAGTDTQYF.

In its sample, this clonotype was seen many times. The chain recombines TRBV7-2 with TRBJ2-1; tentative D call: TRBD2 (5 bases). Trimming pared 1 base from V and 1 base from J, leaving 11 bases between. This CDR3 region has 16 residues. The germline V gene has CDR1 SGHTA and CDR2 FQGNSA. The DNA for the CDR3 is TGTGCCAGCAGCTTAGTAGGTAGCGCTTCCTACAATGAGCAGTTCTTC. It is translated as CASSLVGSASYNEQFF.

This clonotype appeared many times. This sequence joins TRBV6-6 and TRBJ2-7, with 9 bases fitting TRBD1. J lost 2 bases, V lost 5 bases, and 7 bases had no gene match. CDR3 length: 15 residues. CDR1 is MNHNY, CDR2 SVGAGI, per germline (reference sequence). In DNA, the CDR3 is TGTGCCAGCAGTCCCGGGACAGGGAGCCCCTACGAGCAGTACTTC. Protein: CASSPGTGSPYEQYF.

This clonotype was observed at least ten times. The genes are TRBV7-3 and TRBJ2-5, with D possibly matching TRBD2 (6 bases). Trimming took 4 bases from V and 5 from J, leaving 26 bases between them. This CDR3 spans 18 amino acids. Looked up from germline, CDR1 is SGHTA and CDR2 is FQGTGA. In DNA, the CDR3 is TGTGCCAGCAGCTCACTCGAATCACAGGAGGGCCGCGATGAGACCCAGTACTTC. Translation gives CASSSLESQEGRDETQYF.

This sequence joins TRBV7-9 and TRBJ1-1; 8 bases map to TRBD1. Unmatched junction bases numbered 10, after V lost 5 bases and J lost 5 bases. The germline V gene encodes CDR1 SEHNR and CDR2 FQNEAQ (reference sequence). This CDR3 is 15 amino acids long. CDR3 in amino acids: CASSPWETGATEAFF. CDR3 sequence (DNA): TGTGCCAGCAGCCCATGGGAGACAGGGGCTACTGAAGCTTTCTTT.

This clonotype showed up many times. The chain is built from TRBV7-3 and TRBJ2-7; 7 bases agree with TRBD2. Germline V CDR1 and CDR2: SGHTA, FQGTGA. Trimming cost V 4 bases and J 2 bases; bases outside gene matches: 8. The CDR3 runs to 15 residues. The CDR3 bases are TGTGCCAGCAGCTGGGGGGAGGGCCCGGCCTACGAGCAGTACTTC. Translated, it gives CASSWGEGPAYEQYF.